This paragraph covers one T cell receptor (beta chain) sequence. This sample was included in a study of blood T cell repertoires in COVID-19. Overall study context: Whether acute or convalescent, the COVID-19 samples came from the United States, Italy and Spain.

Germline CDR1 is LGHNT and CDR2 is FRNRAP. Deletions cut 0 bases from V and 2 bases from J, with 7 bases between. The CDR3 covers 15 residues. As processed by the authors: Cell counts per sample came from amplifying reference gene primers. Sequencing used immunoSEQ multiplex PCR; TCRdb keeps in-frame clones, though not all of them. V and J calls and clone size are those listed in that table; D and trimming were worked out from the DNA. The sample yields about 120,000 clones, 60% to 85% seen once. What was sequenced was peripheral blood. The rearrangement joins TRBV12-5 to TRBJ2-2; D not certain. The receptor's source is a man in his 70s with acute or convalescent COVID-19. The DNA for the CDR3 is TGTGCTAGTGGTTTGGTAAACTTCAACACCGGGGAGCTGTTTTTT. Amino acid sequence: CASGLVNFNTGELFF. The full variable domain, with the rest looked up from reference TRBV12-5 and TRBJ2-2, is DARVTQTPRHKVTEMGQEVTMRCQPILGHNTVFWYRQTMMQGLELLAYFRNRAPLDDSGMPKDRFSAEMPDATLATLKIQPSEPRDSAVYFCASGLVNFNTGELFFGEGSRLTVL.